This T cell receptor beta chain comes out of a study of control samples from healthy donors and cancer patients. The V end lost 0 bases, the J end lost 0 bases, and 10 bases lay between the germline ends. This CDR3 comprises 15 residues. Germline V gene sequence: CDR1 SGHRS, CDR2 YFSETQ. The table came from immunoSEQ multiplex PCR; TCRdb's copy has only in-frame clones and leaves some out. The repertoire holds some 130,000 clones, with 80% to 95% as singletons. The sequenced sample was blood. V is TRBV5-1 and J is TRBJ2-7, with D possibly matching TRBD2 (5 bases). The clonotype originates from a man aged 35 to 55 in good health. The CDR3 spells CASSLEPGSSYEQYF. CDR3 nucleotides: TGCGCCAGCAGCTTGGAGCCGGGAAGCTCCTACGAGCAGTACTTC.